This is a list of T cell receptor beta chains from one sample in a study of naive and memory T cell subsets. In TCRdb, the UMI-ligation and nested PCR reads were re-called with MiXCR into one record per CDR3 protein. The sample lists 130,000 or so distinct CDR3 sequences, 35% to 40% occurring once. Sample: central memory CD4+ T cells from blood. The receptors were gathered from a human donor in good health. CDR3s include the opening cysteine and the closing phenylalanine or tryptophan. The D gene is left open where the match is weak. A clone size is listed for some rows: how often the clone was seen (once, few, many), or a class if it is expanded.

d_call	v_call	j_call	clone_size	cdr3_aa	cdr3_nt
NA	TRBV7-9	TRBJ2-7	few	CASSLGRTATVEQYF	TGTGCCAGCAGCTTAGGGAGGACAGCCACGGTCGAGCAGTACTTC
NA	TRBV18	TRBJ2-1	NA	CASSPLTIGSNEQFF	TGTGCCAGCTCACCTCTAACAATAGGGTCCAATGAGCAGTTCTTC
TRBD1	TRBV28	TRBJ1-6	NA	CASSRTAGTGFFSYNSPLHF	TGTGCCAGCAGTCGTACTGCCGGGACAGGGTTTTTCTCCTATAATTCACCCCTCCACTTT
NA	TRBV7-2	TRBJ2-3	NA	CASSLGPVSGGDTQYF	TGTGCCAGCAGCTTAGGCCCTGTTAGCGGAGGCGATACGCAGTATTTT
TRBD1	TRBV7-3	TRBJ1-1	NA	CASSRDSTMNTEAFF	TGTGCCAGCAGTCGGGACAGTACAATGAACACTGAAGCTTTCTTT
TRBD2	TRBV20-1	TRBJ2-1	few	CSAMAPLAGVPDEQFF	TGCAGTGCTATGGCCCCATTAGCGGGAGTTCCGGATGAGCAGTTCTTC
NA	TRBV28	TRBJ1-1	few	CASSRSGWGTTEAFF	TGTGCCAGCAGTAGATCGGGATGGGGGACCACTGAAGCTTTCTTT
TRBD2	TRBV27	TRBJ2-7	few	CASSLSIAGAVEQYF	TGTGCCAGCAGTTTATCGATAGCGGGAGCGGTTGAGCAGTACTTC
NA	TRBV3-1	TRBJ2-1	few	CASSQGPGHAHEQFF	TGTGCCAGCAGCCAAGGTCCGGGCCACGCTCATGAGCAGTTCTTC
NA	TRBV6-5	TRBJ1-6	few	CASRTQASSYNSPLHF	TGTGCCAGCAGGACACAGGCGAGCTCCTATAATTCACCCCTCCACTTT
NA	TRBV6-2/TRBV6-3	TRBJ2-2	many	CASSTDTYTGELFF	TGTGCCAGCAGTACCGACACTTACACCGGGGAGCTGTTTTTT
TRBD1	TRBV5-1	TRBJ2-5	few	CASSPDRGNQETQYF	TGCGCCAGCAGCCCGGACAGGGGGAACCAAGAGACCCAGTACTTC
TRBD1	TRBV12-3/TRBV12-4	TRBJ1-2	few	CASSTGGSIIYGYTF	TGTGCCAGCTCGACAGGGGGCTCAATAATCTATGGCTACACCTTC
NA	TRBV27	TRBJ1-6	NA	CASSLRGSYSPLHF	TGTGCCAGCAGTTTACGCGGGTCTTATTCACCCCTCCACTTT
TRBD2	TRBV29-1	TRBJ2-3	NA	CSVAGGVTDTQYF	TGCAGCGTTGCGGGGGGGGTCACAGATACGCAGTATTTT
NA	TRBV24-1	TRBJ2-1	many	CATSDSSSRDQTYNEQFF	TGTGCCACCAGTGATTCCTCCTCGCGGGACCAGACCTACAATGAGCAGTTCTTC
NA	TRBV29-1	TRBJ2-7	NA	CSVVTDYEQYF	TGCAGCGTTGTTACAGACTACGAGCAGTACTTC
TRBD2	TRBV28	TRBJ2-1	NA	CASSFPSGRTSSYNEQFF	TGTGCCAGCAGTTTCCCCAGCGGGAGGACTAGCTCCTACAATGAGCAGTTCTTC
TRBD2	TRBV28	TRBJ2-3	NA	CAASSLTRSGSGTQYF	TGTGCCGCCAGCAGTCTAACCCGCAGCGGGAGTGGTACGCAGTATTTT
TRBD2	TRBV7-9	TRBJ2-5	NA	CASSFPLADQETQYF	TGTGCCAGCAGCTTTCCCCTAGCGGACCAAGAGACCCAGTACTTC
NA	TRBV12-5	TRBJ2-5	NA	CASAIGDKAFETQYF	TGTGCTAGTGCCATCGGGGACAAGGCGTTTGAGACCCAGTACTTC
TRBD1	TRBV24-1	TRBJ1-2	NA	CATSDSGTGSYTF	TGTGCCACCAGTGACTCCGGGACAGGGAGCTACACCTTC
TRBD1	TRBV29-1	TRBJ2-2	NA	CSVRQGLNTGELFF	TGCAGCGTCAGACAGGGCTTGAACACCGGGGAGCTGTTTTTT
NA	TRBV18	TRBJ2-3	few	CASSGGSDTQYF	TGTGCCAGCTCAGGAGGATCAGATACGCAGTATTTT
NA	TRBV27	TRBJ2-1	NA	CASSGTVPYNEQFF	TGTGCCAGTTCCGGGACGGTCCCCTACAATGAGCAGTTCTTC
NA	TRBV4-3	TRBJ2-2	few	CASSQETGYTGELFF	TGCGCCAGCAGCCAAGAAACGGGATACACCGGGGAGCTGTTTTTT
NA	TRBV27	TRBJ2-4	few	CASRGQAPKNIQYF	TGTGCCAGCAGAGGGCAGGCGCCCAAAAACATTCAGTACTTC
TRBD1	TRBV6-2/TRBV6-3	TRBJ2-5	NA	CASSYRQGAVTQYF	TGTGCCAGCAGTTACCGACAGGGGGCGGTGACCCAGTACTTC
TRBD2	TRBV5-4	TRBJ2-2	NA	CASSSGLAGGGELFF	TGTGCCAGCAGCTCGGGACTAGCGGGTGGTGGGGAGCTGTTTTTT
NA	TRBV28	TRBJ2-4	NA	CATSARVGGIQYF	TGTGCCACCTCCGCCCGTGTCGGAGGCATTCAGTACTTC
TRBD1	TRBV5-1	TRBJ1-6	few	CASSQGTVVSPLHF	TGCGCCAGCAGCCAAGGGACAGTAGTTTCACCCCTCCACTTT
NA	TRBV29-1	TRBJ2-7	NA	CSARKGTYEQYF	TGCAGCGCCAGGAAGGGGACCTACGAGCAGTACTTC
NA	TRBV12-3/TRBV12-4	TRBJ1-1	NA	CASSFGGIYENTEAFF	TGTGCCAGCAGTTTCGGTGGGATCTATGAGAACACTGAAGCTTTCTTT
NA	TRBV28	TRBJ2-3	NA	CASSYHSGGYSDTQYF	TGTGCCAGCAGTTACCATAGCGGAGGCTACTCAGATACGCAGTATTTT
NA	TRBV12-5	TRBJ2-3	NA	CASGNLAGDTQYF	TGTGCTAGTGGCAACCTAGCTGGAGATACGCAGTATTTT
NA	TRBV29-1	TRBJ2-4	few	CSVTGTVINIQYF	TGCAGCGTTACCGGGACGGTGATAAACATTCAGTACTTC
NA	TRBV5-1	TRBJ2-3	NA	CASSYRGLVESDTQYF	TGCGCCAGCAGCTACCGGGGGTTAGTTGAGTCCGATACGCAGTATTTT
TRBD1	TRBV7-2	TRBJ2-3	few	CASSSRRQGRDTQYF	TGTGCCAGCAGCTCAAGGAGACAGGGGAGGGATACGCAGTATTTT
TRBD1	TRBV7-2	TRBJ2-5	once	CASRARWGTGSPATQYF	TGTGCCAGCAGAGCTCGGTGGGGGACAGGCTCCCCTGCGACCCAGTACTTC
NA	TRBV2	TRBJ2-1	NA	CASRRGLDYNEQFF	TGTGCCAGCAGGAGGGGACTGGATTACAATGAGCAGTTCTTC
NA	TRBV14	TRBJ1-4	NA	CASSQELTGLNEKLFF	TGTGCCAGCAGCCAAGAATTAACAGGGCTTAATGAAAAACTGTTTTTT
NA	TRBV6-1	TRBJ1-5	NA	CASSESVLQPQHF	TGTGCCAGCAGTGAAAGCGTGCTTCAGCCCCAGCATTTT
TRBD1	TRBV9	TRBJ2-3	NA	CASSVAGRGRTDTQYF	TGTGCCAGCAGCGTAGCGGGCAGGGGGCGCACAGATACGCAGTATTTT
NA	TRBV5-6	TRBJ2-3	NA	CASTFYGMQARDTQYF	TGTGCCAGCACCTTTTATGGCATGCAGGCCCGAGATACGCAGTATTTT
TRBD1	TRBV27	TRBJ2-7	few	CASFKRTGGSYEQYF	TGTGCCAGCTTTAAAAGGACAGGGGGCTCCTACGAGCAGTACTTC